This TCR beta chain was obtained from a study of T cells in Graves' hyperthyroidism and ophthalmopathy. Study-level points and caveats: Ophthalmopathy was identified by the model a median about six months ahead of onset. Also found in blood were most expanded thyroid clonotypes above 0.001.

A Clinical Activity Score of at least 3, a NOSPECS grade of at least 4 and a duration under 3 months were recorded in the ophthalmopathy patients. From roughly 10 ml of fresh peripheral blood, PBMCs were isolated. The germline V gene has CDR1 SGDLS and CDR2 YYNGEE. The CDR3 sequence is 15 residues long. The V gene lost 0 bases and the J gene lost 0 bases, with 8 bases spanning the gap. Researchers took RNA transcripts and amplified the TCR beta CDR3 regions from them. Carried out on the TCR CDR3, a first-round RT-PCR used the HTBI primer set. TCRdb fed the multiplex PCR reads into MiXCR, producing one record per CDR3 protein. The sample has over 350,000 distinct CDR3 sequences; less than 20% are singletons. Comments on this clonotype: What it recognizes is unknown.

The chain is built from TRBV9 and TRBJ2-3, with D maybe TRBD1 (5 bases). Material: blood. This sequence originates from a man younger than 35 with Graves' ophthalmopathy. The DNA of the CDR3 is TGTGCCAGCAGCGTAGAGGGGCCAAGCACAGATACGCAGTATTTT. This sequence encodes CASSVEGPSTDTQYF.